The 29 T cell receptor beta chains presented below share a single source sample, sequenced in a study of cytomegalovirus exposure and HLA in healthy donors (dated by TCRdb to 2015 to 2018). The library was generated by the immunoSEQ multiplex PCR assay. For the multiplex PCR, a mixture combining 60 forward primers for TCR Vbeta segments and 13 reverse primers for TCR Jbeta segments was used. In its TCRdb copy, this immuneACCESS table keeps in-frame sequences only and misses some clones. Where compared with another copy, unresolved V genes explain less than half of these, and the others have no known cause. This sample holds 110,000 to 150,000 clones; roughly 80% were observed only once. The top ten clonotypes cover more than 4% of the sample. The sequenced sample was PBMCs. Receptor source: a woman aged 40 to 55 in good health and CMV-seropositive.

The chain has TRBV7-2 and TRBJ2-3; TRBD2 matches 7 bases. Losses at the gene ends were 5 bases for V and 8 bases for J; bases not matched to a gene: 7. The CDR3 has 13 residues. The germline CDR1 and CDR2 sequences are SGHTA and FQGNSA. The CDR3 sequence: CASSPGDYGTQYF. The CDR3 DNA sequence: TGTGCCAGCAGCCCCGGGGACTATGGTACGCAGTATTTT.

The J gene is TRBJ2-3, the V gene TRBV7-6, with D perhaps TRBD1 (6 bases). The CDR3 loop spans 15 amino acids. The V end was cut by 5 bases, the J end by 0 bases, with 12 bases between. Germline V gene lookup returns CDR1 SGHVS and CDR2 FNYEAQ. CDR3 sequence reads: CASSRDTSSTDTQYF. DNA of the CDR3: TGTGCCAGCAGCCGGGACACCTCTAGCACAGATACGCAGTATTTT.

The chain employs TRBV13 and TRBJ2-7, with TRBD2 identical over 14 bases. The V segment lost 4 bases and the J segment 0 bases; nucleotides outside the gene matches: 14. The CDR3 covers 20 residues. The germline V gene has CDR1 PRHDT and CDR2 FYEKMQ (reference sequence). The DNA for the CDR3 is TGTGCCAGCAGCTCTTATTCCCGACTAGCGGGAGGGTATAGCTCCTACGAGCAGTACTTC. It specifies CASSSYSRLAGGYSSYEQYF.

The genes are TRBV4-1 and TRBJ1-5; D possibly corresponds to TRBD1 (6 bases). V was cut by 2 bases and J by 3 bases, with 23 bases left in between. Per the germline V gene, CDR1 is MGHRA and CDR2 is YSYEKL. The CDR3 covers 19 residues. As DNA, the CDR3 is TGCGCCAGCAGCCAAACCCCCTTAGGCCCTACAGGGTACAATCAGCCCCAGCATTTT. Translated, it gives CASSQTPLGPTGYNQPQHF.

This chain connects TRBV5-4 to TRBJ2-3, with D hard to call. This CDR3 is built from 15 residues. CDR1 and CDR2 (germline): SGHNT, YYREEE (reference sequence). Trimming removed 0 bases at V and 1 base at J, with 9 bases between. CDR3 coding DNA: TGTGCCAGCAGCTTGGCCAAGCTAGGCACAGATACGCAGTATTTT. Translated: CASSLAKLGTDTQYF.

V usage is TRBV4-1 and J usage is TRBJ2-5; 10 bases map to TRBD2. Germline assignment: CDR1 MGHRA and CDR2 YSYEKL. CDR3 length: 17 amino acids. V was pared by 0 bases and J by 4 bases, with 8 bases of the junction left unmatched. The CDR3 bases are TGCGCCAGCAGCCAAGATAACAGCGGGAGGGCGGGAGAGACCCAGTACTTC. Its translation is CASSQDNSGRAGETQYF.

The chain carries TRBV4-2 and TRBJ2-3; 11 bases line up with TRBD2. Losses at the gene ends were 1 base for V and 2 bases for J; bases not matched to a gene: 2. This CDR3 comprises 16 residues. Germline V lookup: CDR1 LGHNA, CDR2 YNFKEQ. In DNA, the CDR3 is TGTGCCAGCAGCCAAGTTAGCGGGGGGGACACAGATACGCAGTATTTT. It encodes CASSQVSGGDTDTQYF.

The chain combines TRBV9 with TRBJ2-2, with D possibly being TRBD1 (6 bases). There are 16 residues in the CDR3. Germline loops: CDR1 SGDLS, CDR2 YYNGEE. The ends were cut back, 3 bases at V and 4 bases at J, with 16 bases in the middle. The CDR3 reads CASSATGTPGTGELFF. The CDR3 nucleotides are TGTGCCAGCAGCGCGACCGGGACACCTGGCACCGGGGAGCTGTTTTTT.

This chain connects TRBV6-1 to TRBJ2-3, with 15 bases fitting TRBD2. The CDR3 runs 17 residues. The V segment lost 4 bases and the J segment 6 bases; nucleotides outside the gene matches: 8. The germline CDR1 and CDR2 sequences are MNHNS and SASEGT. The CDR3 coding sequence is TGTGCCAGCAGTGTCAACGGACTAGCGGGGGGGAGGGATACGCAGTATTTT. Protein sequence: CASSVNGLAGGRDTQYF.

CDR3 coding DNA: TGTGCCAGCAGTTTCCCTTCTACGGGGGAGGGCGAGCAGTACTTC. Protein product: CASSFPSTGEGEQYF. The rearrangement uses TRBV27 and TRBJ2-7; 7 bases line up with TRBD2. Germline CDR1 and CDR2: MNHEY and SMNVEV (reference sequence). CDR3 length: 15 residues. V shed 3 bases and J 6 bases; nucleotides not matched to a gene: 11.

This chain connects TRBV7-3 to TRBJ1-2; 9 nucleotides line up with TRBD1. This CDR3 has 15 amino acids. J was trimmed by 2 bases and V by 5 bases; bases with no gene match: 6. Germline CDR1 SGHTA, CDR2 FQGTGA. The CDR3 region has the DNA TGTGCCAGCAGCCCGACCGGGACAGGGAACTATGGCTACACCTTC. Encoded protein: CASSPTGTGNYGYTF.

The chain recombines TRBV27 with TRBJ1-4; TRBD1 matches 9 bases. V was pared by 6 bases and J by 6 bases, with 5 bases of the junction left unmatched. This CDR3 has 14 amino acids. CDR1 is MNHEY, CDR2 SMNVEV, per germline (reference sequence). CDR3 protein: CASRLTGGHEKLFF. The CDR3 bases are TGTGCCAGCAGACTGACAGGGGGACATGAAAAACTGTTTTTT.

The chain uses TRBV11-2 and TRBJ2-7; a possible D gene is TRBD1 (5 bases). The CDR3 has 14 residues. Germline V gives CDR1 SGHAT, CDR2 FQNNGV. The ends were cut back, 2 bases at V and 1 base at J, with 9 bases in the middle. DNA of the CDR3: TGTGCCAGCAGCTTACGACAGCAATCCTACGAGCAGTACTTC. Amino acids: CASSLRQQSYEQYF.

The chain couples TRBV6-6 to TRBJ2-7; maybe TRBD2 (5 bases). With 6 bases removed from V and 4 bases from J, the gap between germline ends came to 16 bases. The CDR3 loop spans 14 amino acids. The germline CDR1 and CDR2 sequences are MNHNY and SVGAGI (reference sequence). Here the CDR3 reads CASRTNYYGYEQYF. DNA of the CDR3: TGTGCCAGCAGGACTAACTATTACGGGTACGAGCAGTACTTC.

This clone was seen more than once but under ten times. This chain connects TRBV27 to TRBJ2-2; D perhaps matches TRBD2 (5 bases). CDR1 is MNHEY and CDR2 is SMNVEV in the germline V gene (reference sequence). V lost 7 bases, J lost 3 bases, and 18 bases lay in between. The CDR3 is 16 residues long. The CDR3, as DNA: TGTGCCAGCAAAATGGACTGGAGAGCGGACACCGGGGAGCTGTTTTTT. It codes for CASKMDWRADTGELFF.

The chain uses TRBV6-1 and TRBJ2-7, with TRBD1 as a possible D gene (5 bases). Between the trimmed V and J ends, which lost 5 bases and 3 bases, there was a span of 8 bases. This CDR3 spans 12 amino acids. The V gene's germline CDR1 is MNHNS and CDR2 SASEGT. CDR3 amino acids: CASSPTVYEQYF. The CDR3 DNA follows: TGTGCCAGCAGTCCGACAGTCTACGAGCAGTACTTC.

The genes are TRBV5-6 and TRBJ2-4, with TRBD1 identical over 9 bases. J was trimmed by 1 base and V by 7 bases; bases with no gene match: 9. CDR3 size: 16 residues. Germline V gives CDR1 SGHDT, CDR2 YYEEEE. CDR3 nucleotide sequence: TGTGCCAGCCACGGGGACAGGGCAGAGGCCAAAAACATTCAGTACTTC. Amino acid sequence: CASHGDRAEAKNIQYF.

About this clone: The junction and the germline gene differ at one end; a read error may be behind it. The chain links TRBV27 to TRBJ2-1; 14 bases are a match to TRBD2. The CDR3 is 15 residues long. CDR1 is MNHEY, CDR2 SMNVEV, per germline (reference sequence). Here the CDR3 reads CASSHQGLAGVMAVF. CDR3 sequence (DNA): TGTGCCAGCAGTCACCAGGGACTAGCGGGAGTAATGGCGGTCTTC.

The rearrangement uses TRBV27 and TRBJ2-1; TRBD1 is a possible D gene (6 bases). This CDR3 spans 13 amino acids. Trimming left V 6 bases short and J 10 bases short, with 16 bases between. The germline gives CDR1 MNHEY, CDR2 SMNVEV (reference sequence). The CDR3 protein is CASRTGPSEEQFF. The CDR3 coding sequence is TGTGCCAGCAGAACAGGGCCCTCAGAGGAGCAGTTCTTC.

The chain combines TRBV19 with TRBJ1-4; unclear D gene. There are 13 residues in the CDR3. The germline V and J ends were trimmed by 5 bases and 2 bases, with 6 bases remaining between them. The germline CDR1 and CDR2 sequences are LNHDA and SQIVND (reference sequence). DNA of the CDR3: TGTGCCAGTAGTGGGAGGACTAATGAAAAACTGTTTTTT. It encodes CASSGRTNEKLFF.

The chain joins TRBV27 to TRBJ2-3; the D is unclear. CDR3 length equals 17 residues. The ends were cut back, 0 bases at V and 5 bases at J, with 18 bases in the middle. Germline V gives CDR1 MNHEY, CDR2 SMNVEV (reference sequence). The CDR3 here is CASSLSRFPLTGDTQYF. As DNA, the CDR3 is TGTGCCAGCAGTTTATCGCGATTCCCCCTAACGGGAGATACGCAGTATTTT.

This chain joins TRBV5-1 and TRBJ1-4; no clear D. The CDR3 runs to 15 residues. With 0 bases removed from V and 5 bases from J, the gap between germline ends came to 11 bases. The V gene's germline CDR1 is SGHRS and CDR2 YFSETQ. CDR3 in amino acids: CASSLALGQNEKLFF. CDR3 nucleotides: TGCGCCAGCAGCTTGGCCCTTGGGCAGAATGAAAAACTGTTTTTT.

The CDR3 nucleotides read TGTGCCAGCAGTTTTTCCGGGATAGGTGAAAAACTGTTTTTT. Its translation is CASSFSGIGEKLFF. The J gene is TRBJ1-4, the V gene TRBV28; D not certain. Trimming cost V 3 bases and J 7 bases, with 12 bases left between them. Germline values: CDR1 MDHEN, CDR2 SYDVKM. The length of the CDR3 is 14 residues.

The V and J genes are TRBV11-2 and TRBJ1-4; D not resolved. Trimming cost V 4 bases and J 4 bases, with 13 bases left between them. The CDR3 is made up of 15 amino acids. Germline V gene lookup returns CDR1 SGHAT and CDR2 FQNNGV. The CDR3 nucleotides read TGTGCCAGCAGCTCACCGAGAACGATTAATGAAAAACTGTTTTTT. It codes for CASSSPRTINEKLFF. The full variable domain, with the rest looked up from reference TRBV11-2 and TRBJ1-4, is EAGVAQSPRYKIIEKRQSVAFWCNPISGHATLYWYQQILGQGPKLLIQFQNNGVVDDSQLPKDRFSAERLKGVDSTLKIQPAKLEDSAVYLCASSSPRTINEKLFFGSGTQLSVL.

This clone has more than one count but fewer than ten. V gene TRBV4-2 combines with J gene TRBJ2-3, with TRBD1 matching 9 bases. The trim removed 2 bases at V and 4 bases at J, leaving 7 bases unmatched. The CDR3 is 16 residues long. Germline-derived CDR1 and CDR2 are LGHNA and YNFKEQ. The CDR3 DNA follows: TGTGCCAGCAGCCAACTGGACAGGGGTACATCAGATACGCAGTATTTT. It codes for CASSQLDRGTSDTQYF.

Worth noting for this clone: At one boundary the junction diverges from the germline segment, which might be a read error. In nucleotides, the CDR3 is TGTGCCAGCAGCTCGGGGACAGGGGGCAACGTCCTGACTTTC. Its protein is CASSSGTGGNVLTF. The chain links TRBV7-8 to TRBJ2-6, with TRBD1 matching over 11 bases. The CDR3 contains 14 residues. Germline V gene lookup returns CDR1 SGHVS and CDR2 FQNEAQ.

V is TRBV21-1 and J is TRBJ1-4; the table's D call, TRBD1, was not checked against the DNA. TRBV21-1 is a documented pseudogene. The CDR3 runs 17 residues. CDR3 in amino acids: CASSKTLLDSTNEKLFF. The CDR3 DNA reads as TGTGCCAGCAGCAAAACACTTTTGGACAGCACTAATGAAAAACTGTTTTTT.

The CDR3: CASSTGQGFANYGYTF. DNA for the CDR3: TGTGCCAGCAGTACCGGACAGGGGTTCGCTAACTATGGCTACACCTTC. The chain carries TRBV6-6 and TRBJ1-2; 9 bases fit TRBD1. With V trimmed by 5 bases and J by 0 bases, 7 bases remained unmatched. This CDR3 has 16 amino acids. Germline CDR1 MNHNY, CDR2 SVGAGI (reference sequence).

The chain joins TRBV29-1 to TRBJ2-7; 7 bases match TRBD1. V was clipped by 4 bases and J by 7 bases; unmatched bases: 7. The CDR3 totals 12 residues. Germline lookup yields CDR1 SQVTM and CDR2 ANQGSEA. This CDR3 is CSVALQGREQYF. The CDR3 coding sequence is TGCAGCGTTGCCCTACAGGGGCGAGAGCAGTACTTC.